The clone carrying this T cell receptor (beta chain) has a handful of counts. Assay used: immunoSEQ multiplex PCR; TCRdb lists only in-frame clones, some missing. The table has about 230,000 clones, roughly four fifths seen once. This entry belongs to a study of blood T cell repertoires in COVID-19. The CDR3 spans 19 residues. V lost 2 bases to trimming and J lost 0 bases; unmatched junction nucleotides: 12. Germline CDR1 is SNHLY and CDR2 is FYNNEI. This TCR came from a man aged 60-69 years who had recovered from COVID-19. The V gene is TRBV2, the J gene TRBJ1-5; 8 positions match TRBD1. The sample was PBMCs or T cells enriched from blood (not recorded which). The chain's CDR3 is CASSEPPRGPGYSNQPQHF. CDR3 DNA sequence: TGTGCCAGCAGTGAACCCCCCAGGGGGCCCGGATATAGCAATCAGCCCCAGCATTTT.